These 27 T cell receptor beta chains were sequenced from one sample in a study of OX40 agonist ivuxolimab in advanced cancers. Sequencing was performed with immunoSEQ multiplex PCR; in TCRdb, only in-frame clones are kept and a portion is missing. Among 55,000 to 90,000 clones, approximately 78% were seen once, and the ten largest hold 0.42%. This material consisted of CD4+ or CD8+ T cells sorted from blood, taken in a trial of the OX40 agonist ivuxolimab. The source of these receptors is an adult with an advanced solid tumor such as melanoma, head and neck, liver or kidney cancer.

This clone was recorded once. The V call is TRBV28, the J call TRBJ2-2; the D gene is possibly TRBD2 (7 bases). Between the trimmed V and J ends, which lost 5 bases and 0 bases, there was a span of 13 bases. The CDR3 length is 16 residues. Germline loops: CDR1 MDHEN, CDR2 SYDVKM. The CDR3 loop reads CASSMAGAANTGELFF. In DNA form, the CDR3 reads TGTGCCAGCAGTATGGCGGGGGCCGCGAACACCGGGGAGCTGTTTTTT.

The rearrangement joins TRBV15 to TRBJ1-2; D may be TRBD1 (6 bases). The V gene's germline CDR1 is LNHNV and CDR2 YYDKDF (reference sequence). The ends were cut back, 3 bases at V and 6 bases at J, with 11 bases in the middle. There are 13 residues in the CDR3. CDR3 loop: CATSRSPGDGYTF. The CDR3 region has the DNA TGTGCCACCAGCAGGAGTCCAGGGGATGGCTACACCTTC.

The V call is TRBV6-5, the J call TRBJ1-6; weak D call: TRBD1 (5 bases). CDR1 and CDR2 from the germline V gene are MNHEY and SVGAGI. V lost 4 bases, J lost 7 bases, and 11 bases lay in between. The CDR3 sequence is 14 residues long. The chain's CDR3 is CASSFGTVNSPLHF. Here the CDR3 DNA reads TGTGCCAGCAGTTTCGGGACGGTGAATTCACCCCTCCACTTT.

The CDR3 is CASSLLSYEQYF. The CDR3 coding sequence is TGTGCCAGCAGCTTGCTATCCTACGAGCAGTACTTC. The V and J genes are TRBV5-5 and TRBJ2-7; no reliable D call. V was shortened by 1 base and J by 1 base, with 3 bases between the two germline ends. In germline, CDR1 is SGHKS, CDR2 YYEKEE (reference sequence). The CDR3 consists of 12 residues.

This chain uses TRBV5-1 with TRBJ2-3; D is unclear. CDR3 length: 13 residues. Trimming cost V 3 bases and J 1 base, with 6 bases left between them. Germline loops: CDR1 SGHRS, CDR2 YFSETQ. CDR3 in DNA: TGCGCCAGCAGCTCCTCGGGCACAGATACGCAGTATTTT. As protein: CASSSSGTDTQYF.

The chain uses TRBV19 and TRBJ1-2; unclear D gene. Germline V lookup: CDR1 LNHDA, CDR2 SQIVND (reference sequence). CDR3 length: 12 residues. The V end lost 4 bases, the J end lost 4 bases, and 7 bases lay between the germline ends. The DNA for the CDR3 is TGTGCCAGTAGTAAGGACTTCTATGGCTACACCTTC. Translation gives CASSKDFYGYTF.

The chain links TRBV19 to TRBJ1-1; 9 bases match TRBD1. CDR3 length: 14 amino acids. The V gene end was trimmed by 10 bases and the J gene end by 3 bases; junction bases not matched to a gene: 9. Per the germline V gene, CDR1 is LNHDA and CDR2 is SQIVND (reference sequence). The CDR3 loop is CANATGGTDTEAFF. Written as DNA, the CDR3 is TGTGCCAACGCGACAGGGGGAACGGACACTGAAGCTTTCTTT.

The chain links TRBV11-2 to TRBJ2-1; 10 nucleotides agree with TRBD2. The germline CDR1 and CDR2 sequences are SGHAT and FQNNGV. V was clipped by 5 bases and J by 10 bases; unmatched bases: 11. This CDR3 spans 15 amino acids. For the CDR3, the DNA is TGTGCCAGCAGCCCGGCTAGCGGGAGTCGTAGGGAGCAGTTCTTC. Translated, it gives CASSPASGSRREQFF.

V gene TRBV5-4 combines with J gene TRBJ1-1; 11 bases are a match to TRBD1. The germline V gene has CDR1 SGHNT and CDR2 YYREEE (reference sequence). Losses at the gene ends were 4 bases for V and 3 bases for J; bases not matched to a gene: 8. The CDR3 has 16 residues. CDR3 loop: CASSPGQGARDTEAFF. CDR3 DNA: TGTGCCAGCAGCCCAGGACAGGGGGCGCGAGACACTGAAGCTTTCTTT.

V and J are TRBV5-1 and TRBJ2-5; tentative D call: TRBD1 (6 bases). V was shortened by 4 bases and J by 0 bases, with 10 bases between the two germline ends. The germline V gene has CDR1 SGHRS and CDR2 YFSETQ. This CDR3 comprises 14 residues. In nucleotides, the CDR3 is TGCGCCAGCAGCCCTGGACAGTACCAAGAGACCCAGTACTTC. Amino acids: CASSPGQYQETQYF.

This clone was observed a handful of times. The gene calls are TRBV28 and TRBJ2-7, with 9 bases matching TRBD2. This CDR3 comprises 15 residues. J was trimmed by 3 bases and V by 2 bases; bases with no gene match: 5. From germline, CDR1 is MDHEN and CDR2 SYDVKM. CDR3: CASSLVASGNYEQYF. The DNA for the CDR3 is TGTGCCAGCAGTTTAGTTGCTAGCGGGAACTACGAGCAGTACTTC.

CDR3 coding DNA: TGTGCCAGCAGGGACAGGGTTTGGGGCTACACCTTC. It yields the protein CASRDRVWGYTF. J is TRBJ1-2 and V is TRBV28; 8 bases match TRBD1. The CDR3 is 12 residues long. Losses at the gene ends were 6 bases for V and 8 bases for J; bases not matched to a gene: 5. CDR1 is MDHEN and CDR2 is SYDVKM in the germline V gene.

This chain joins TRBV2 and TRBJ2-5, with D possibly matching TRBD2 (6 bases). The germline CDR1 and CDR2 sequences are SNHLY and FYNNEI. V lost 7 bases, J lost 2 bases, and 14 bases lay in between. The CDR3 spans 14 residues. The CDR3 region has the DNA TGTGCCAGCAAATCGGGAGAAGGGCAAGAGACCCAGTACTTC. It specifies CASKSGEGQETQYF.

The chain carries TRBV13 and TRBJ2-3; either TRBD1 or TRBD2 may supply D (5 bases each). The CDR3 contains 15 residues. The V end lost 2 bases, the J end lost 1 base, and 10 bases lay between the germline ends. Germline CDR1 reads PRHDT; CDR2 reads FYEKMQ (reference sequence). The CDR3 loop is CASSLRGPGTDTQYF. Written as DNA, the CDR3 is TGTGCCAGCAGCTTACGGGGCCCAGGCACAGATACGCAGTATTTT. Based on the CDR3 plus reference TRBV13 and TRBJ2-3, the full variable domain is AAGVIQSPRHLIKEKRETATLKCYPIPRHDTVYWYQQGPGQDPQFLISFYEKMQSDKGSIPDRFSAQQFSDYHSELNMSSLELGDSALYFCASSLRGPGTDTQYFGPGTRLTVL.

The CDR3 DNA sequence: TGCGCCAGCAGTGAGAGGCGGGACAGTTTTGCTTTCTTT. Residues: CASSERRDSFAFF. The chain couples TRBV10-1 to TRBJ1-1; 7 bases are shared with TRBD1. The germline V gene encodes CDR1 WNHNN and CDR2 SYGVQD (reference sequence). CDR3 length: 13 residues. V lost 2 bases to trimming and J lost 11 bases; unmatched junction nucleotides: 8.

The sample holds many counts of this clone. The chain joins TRBV6-1 to TRBJ1-1; D call uncertain. V gave up 6 bases and J gave up 1 base, with 6 bases separating them. Per germline, CDR1 MNHNS and CDR2 SASEGT. The CDR3 is made up of 12 amino acids. CDR3 residues: CASREPNTEAFF. The DNA for the CDR3 is TGTGCCAGCAGAGAACCGAACACTGAAGCTTTCTTT.

This sequence joins TRBV11-2 and TRBJ2-5; D possibly matches TRBD1 or TRBD2 (6 bases each). Trimming removed 1 base from V and 2 bases from J, with 11 bases in between. The germline CDR1 and CDR2 sequences are SGHAT and FQNNGV. This CDR3 has 15 amino acids. The CDR3 region is CASSLAGARQETQYF. The CDR3 DNA is TGTGCCAGCAGCTTAGCGGGGGCTCGACAAGAGACCCAGTACTTC.

CDR3 bases: TGTGCCAGCAGCGGACGGACCAATCAGCCCCAGCATTTT. Protein: CASSGRTNQPQHF. The rearrangement joins TRBV7-2 to TRBJ1-5; D unresolved. There are 13 residues in the CDR3. The V gene lost 5 bases and the J gene lost 3 bases, with 8 bases spanning the gap. Germline CDR1 reads SGHTA; CDR2 reads FQGNSA.

The V call is TRBV5-1, the J call TRBJ1-1, with 10 bases that match TRBD1. Looked up from germline, CDR1 is SGHRS and CDR2 is YFSETQ. The CDR3 covers 15 residues. V lost 5 bases, J lost 2 bases, and 6 bases stayed unmatched. This chain's CDR3 is CASSFGDRGNTEAFF. The DNA for the CDR3 is TGCGCCAGCAGTTTTGGGGACAGGGGAAACACTGAAGCTTTCTTT. The full variable domain, completed using reference TRBV5-1 and TRBJ1-1, is KAGVTQTPRYLIKTRGQQVTLSCSPISGHRSVSWYQQTPGQGLQFLFEYFSETQRNKGNFPGRFSGRQFSNSRSEMNVSTLELGDSALYLCASSFGDRGNTEAFFGQGTRLTVV.

This chain joins TRBV7-2 and TRBJ2-2; D ambiguous. CDR3 length: 12 residues. Germline V gives CDR1 SGHTA, CDR2 FQGNSA. The V and J ends lost 4 bases and 4 bases respectively, with 4 bases between them. The CDR3 reads CASSYSTGELFF. The CDR3 coding sequence is TGTGCCAGCAGCTACTCCACCGGGGAGCTGTTTTTT.

The chain couples TRBV7-2 to TRBJ2-6; TRBD2 aligns across 7 bases. The CDR3 is made up of 16 amino acids. Losses at the gene ends were 5 bases for V and 0 bases for J; bases not matched to a gene: 4. Germline CDR1 SGHTA, CDR2 FQGNSA. The CDR3 spells CASSTSAVSGANVLTF. The DNA for the CDR3 is TGTGCCAGCAGCACTAGCGCCGTCTCTGGGGCCAACGTCCTGACTTTC.

This clone was seen a single time. J is TRBJ2-3 and V is TRBV9; the D is unclear. Trimming took off 3 bases at V and 4 bases at J, with 12 bases between the two ends. From germline, CDR1 is SGDLS and CDR2 YYNGEE. The CDR3 has 14 residues. DNA for the CDR3: TGTGCCAGCAGCGCCCTCCCCGCCTCAGATACGCAGTATTTT. Translated, it gives CASSALPASDTQYF. The variable domain in full, completed from reference TRBV9 and TRBJ2-3, reads DSGVTQTPKHLITATGQRVTLRCSPRSGDLSVYWYQQSLDQGLQFLIQYYNGEERAKGNILERFSAQQFPDLHSELNLSSLELGDSALYFCASSALPASDTQYFGPGTRLTVL.

V is TRBV7-2 and J is TRBJ2-3; D is undetermined. The CDR3 sequence is 12 residues long. V lost 2 bases and J 10 bases, leaving 10 bases between the germline ends. CDR1 is SGHTA, CDR2 FQGNSA, per germline. The CDR3 region has the DNA TGTGCCAGCAGCTTAAATGGGAATCCGCAGTATTTT. It encodes CASSLNGNPQYF.

V and J are TRBV13 and TRBJ1-1, with D unresolved. Trimming took 3 bases from V and 3 from J, leaving 5 bases between them. CDR1 PRHDT and CDR2 FYEKMQ come from the germline V gene (reference sequence). This CDR3 has 12 amino acids. The CDR3 region has the DNA TGTGCCAGCAGCTTTTCGGACACTGAAGCTTTCTTT. As protein: CASSFSDTEAFF.

This clone was counted a few times. The chain uses TRBV28 and TRBJ1-5; a weak D match, TRBD1 (6 bases). The CDR3 sequence is 13 residues long. In germline, CDR1 is MDHEN, CDR2 SYDVKM. The ends were cut back, 3 bases at V and 11 bases at J, with 14 bases in the middle. CDR3 residues: CASSLSGGSAQHF. The CDR3 nucleotides are TGTGCCAGCAGTTTGTCTGGGGGCAGCGCCCAGCATTTT.

The chain employs TRBV30 and TRBJ1-2; the match to TRBD1 covers 7 bases. From germline, CDR1 is GTSNPN and CDR2 SVGIG (reference sequence). J gave up 6 bases and V 5 bases, and 6 bases lay outside the gene matches. The CDR3 has 12 amino acids. The CDR3 reads CAWGQVVDGYTF. The CDR3 DNA follows: TGTGCCTGGGGACAGGTTGTAGATGGCTACACCTTC.

The chain uses TRBV6-1 and TRBJ1-2; a weak D match, TRBD1 (5 bases). There are 13 residues in the CDR3. In germline, CDR1 is MNHNS, CDR2 SASEGT. V lost 2 bases and J lost 7, with 11 bases in between. DNA for the CDR3: TGTGCCAGCAGTGAAAACAGGCGGGGTGGCTACACCTTC. As protein: CASSENRRGGYTF.